The rows below give T cell receptor beta chains drawn from one sample of a study of blood T cell repertoires in COVID-19. The assay was immunoSEQ multiplex PCR, and TCRdb's table has in-frame clones only and misses some. This table has under 250,000 clones, about nine tenths appearing once. The sample taken for sequencing was peripheral blood. The source of these receptors is a man aged 30-40 years with COVID-19, enrolled during active disease. Each CDR3 is given with its conserved first and last residue. D genes are given only for firm matches. A clone size is listed for some rows: how often the clone was seen (once, few, many), or a class if it is expanded.

clone size,V gene,J gene,D gene,CDR3 DNA,CDR3 protein
few,TRBV27,TRBJ2-3,-,TGTGCCAGCAGTTTATACCAACCGCGGGCCCCTTGGGATACGCAGTATTTT,CASSLYQPRAPWDTQYF
-,TRBV12-3/TRBV12-4,TRBJ1-1,-,TGTGCCAGCAGTGTTAGGGGAGGCACTGAAGCTTTCTTT,CASSVRGGTEAFF
-,TRBV11-2,TRBJ2-5,TRBD1,TGTGCCAGCAGCCAAGGGACAGCCCAAGAGACCCAGTACTTC,CASSQGTAQETQYF
-,TRBV10-2,TRBJ1-1,-,TGCGCCAGCAAGGGGGGGAGCCGGGGCACTGAAGCTTTCTTT,CASKGGSRGTEAFF
-,TRBV6-6,TRBJ1-1,-,TGTGCCAGCAGGGGTTCAGGGTACGGAAAAACTGAAGCTTTCTTT,CASRGSGYGKTEAFF
-,TRBV5-5,TRBJ2-5,TRBD1,TGTGCCAGCAGCTTGGAGATTAGTGGCAGGGGGATGAAGACCCAGTACTTC,CASSLEISGRGMKTQYF
-,TRBV19,TRBJ1-6,-,TGTGCCAGTAGTATGAATCGGAACAGGGATAATTCACCCCTCCACTTT,CASSMNRNRDNSPLHF
-,TRBV24-1,TRBJ2-5,-,TGTGCCACCAGTGCGGAGGGGAGCGAGACCCAGTACTTC,CATSAEGSETQYF
-,TRBV21-1,TRBJ1-4,-,TGTGCCAGCAGCAACCAACAGGGATCAACTAATGAAAAACTGTTTTTT,CASSNQQGSTNEKLFF
-,TRBV11-2,TRBJ1-6,TRBD1,TGTGCCAGCAGCTCAAACGCGGGACAGGGGGTTTACAATTCACCCCTCCACTTT,CASSSNAGQGVYNSPLHF
-,TRBV2,TRBJ2-2,TRBD1,TGTGCCAGCAGTTTCGACAGGGCCAACACCGGGGAGCTGTTTTTT,CASSFDRANTGELFF
-,TRBV24-1,TRBJ2-1,TRBD1,TGTGCCACCAGTGATCCACAGGGGGAACGAAGCAATGAGCAGTTCTTC,CATSDPQGERSNEQFF
-,TRBV7-5,TRBJ1-3,-,TGTGTCAGAAGCTCCCGCCATTTTGACAGGGCAGACTCTGGAAACACCATATATTTT,CVRSSRHFDRADSGNTIYF
once,TRBV9,TRBJ2-2,TRBD1,TGTGCCAGCAAACCAGGACAGGGTAACACCGGGGAGCTGTTTTTT,CASKPGQGNTGELFF
-,TRBV27,TRBJ2-2,-,TGTGCCAGCAGACTTGGGGCCACCGGGGAGCTGTTTTTT,CASRLGATGELFF
-,TRBV19,TRBJ1-1,-,TGTGCCAGTAGTATGGGACTCATGAACACTGAAGCTTTCTTT,CASSMGLMNTEAFF
-,TRBV3-1/TRBV3-2,TRBJ1-3,-,TGTGCCAGCAGCCAAAATTCCCCTCGGGTTCGGAACACCATATATTTT,CASSQNSPRVRNTIYF
-,TRBV7-7,TRBJ2-7,TRBD1,TGTGCCAGCAGCCCGGACAGGGGAGGGGAGCAGTACTTC,CASSPDRGGEQYF
-,TRBV30,TRBJ2-2,-,TGTGCCTGGGGTGCCCCGGGCCGGGGGTACACCGGGGAGCTGTTTTTT,CAWGAPGRGYTGELFF
-,TRBV4-1,TRBJ1-2,TRBD1,TGCGCCAGCAGCCCCGCCAGGGGGGACTATGGCTACACCTTC,CASSPARGDYGYTF
-,TRBV6-1,TRBJ2-7,TRBD1,TGTGCCAGCAGTGAGCTGCAGACAGGGGGGTTTTTATACGAGCAGTACTTC,CASSELQTGGFLYEQYF
-,TRBV5-5,TRBJ1-2,-,TGTGCCAGCAGCTTCCCTGCAGGGCGGAGCTATGGCTACACCTTC,CASSFPAGRSYGYTF
-,TRBV30,TRBJ1-1,-,TGTGCCTGGAGGCCCCCCGGGGTTTTGGCTGAAGCTTTCTTT,CAWRPPGVLAEAFF
-,TRBV4-1,TRBJ1-2,-,TGCGCCAGCAGCCAAGACTGGACACGTAACTATGGCTACACCTTC,CASSQDWTRNYGYTF
-,TRBV3-1/TRBV3-2,TRBJ1-6,TRBD1,TGTGCCAGCAGGCGCGCCGGGACAGGGGGCGTTTTGTCACCCCTCCACTTT,CASRRAGTGGVLSPLHF
-,TRBV2,TRBJ2-1,-,TGTGCCAGCAGTGACCTAGGCCGGTACAATGAGCAGTTCTTC,CASSDLGRYNEQFF
-,TRBV7-3,TRBJ2-3,-,TGTGCCAGCAGCTTTAGCGGCCGCACAGATACGCAGTATTTT,CASSFSGRTDTQYF
-,TRBV5-6,TRBJ1-5,-,TGTGCCAGCCAACAGGGACCTAGCAATCAGCCCCAGCATTTT,CASQQGPSNQPQHF
-,TRBV5-1,TRBJ1-1,-,TGCGCCAGCAGCTTGGCCTCGGGGAGCGGCACTGAAGCTTTCTTT,CASSLASGSGTEAFF
-,TRBV18,TRBJ2-7,-,TGTGCCAGCTCACCACAGAGTAGCTCCTACGAGCAGTACTTC,CASSPQSSSYEQYF
once,TRBV29-1,TRBJ2-1,TRBD1,TGCAGCGTTCTAAAGATGGGGACAGGGGGCCGGAATGAGCAGTTCTTC,CSVLKMGTGGRNEQFF
-,TRBV5-5,TRBJ1-3,TRBD1,TGTGCCAGCAGCTTGTATACAGGGGTGGTCGGAAACACCATATATTTT,CASSLYTGVVGNTIYF
once,TRBV3-1/TRBV3-2,TRBJ1-2,-,TGTGCCAGCAGCCAAGGGCTCTATGGCTACACCTTC,CASSQGLYGYTF
once,TRBV10-3,TRBJ1-3,TRBD1,TGTGCCATCAGTGACGCCGGGACAGGAGGAAACACCATATATTTT,CAISDAGTGGNTIYF
once,TRBV11-2,TRBJ1-1,-,TGTGCCAGCAGTCATACTACGAGGACTGAAGCTTTCTTT,CASSHTTRTEAFF
-,TRBV19,TRBJ1-3,TRBD1,TGTGCCAGTAGTAAAGGACAGGACTCTGGAAACACCATATATTTT,CASSKGQDSGNTIYF
-,TRBV2,TRBJ1-2,TRBD1,TGTGCCAGCAGGACGGACAGGGGCTCCCCCCTCTATGGCTACACCTTC,CASRTDRGSPLYGYTF
-,TRBV5-4,TRBJ1-6,-,TGTGCCAGCAGCTTGACGGGGAATAATTCACCCCTCCACTTT,CASSLTGNNSPLHF
once,TRBV19,TRBJ1-1,TRBD1,TGTGCCAGTAGTATTCAAGAAGCGACAGGGACGGACACTGAAGCTTTCTTT,CASSIQEATGTDTEAFF
-,TRBV6-1,TRBJ2-1,-,TGTGCCAGCAGTGAAGCGGGGGGCTCCTACAATGAGCAGTTCTTC,CASSEAGGSYNEQFF
-,TRBV3-1/TRBV3-2,TRBJ1-1,-,TGTGCCAGCAGCCAAGACCTCCGGGGGAACACTGAAGCTTTCTTT,CASSQDLRGNTEAFF
-,TRBV7-9,TRBJ2-7,TRBD1,TGTGCCAGCAGCTTACAAATGACAGGGGTCGCGCACGAGCAGTACTTC,CASSLQMTGVAHEQYF
-,TRBV6-1,TRBJ1-6,-,TGTGCCAGCAGTGAAACTGGGCAGTCCCCACCCCTCCACTTT,CASSETGQSPPLHF
-,TRBV30,TRBJ2-1,-,TGTGCCTGGAACAAATACTACAATGAGCAGTTCTTC,CAWNKYYNEQFF
-,TRBV2,TRBJ1-2,-,TGTGCCAGCAGTGAACTGGGCCCGTTAACCTATGGCTACACCTTC,CASSELGPLTYGYTF
-,TRBV12-3/TRBV12-4,TRBJ1-2,TRBD1,TGTGCCAGCAGGGGACAGTACTATGGCTACACCTTC,CASRGQYYGYTF
-,TRBV15,TRBJ2-3,TRBD2,TGTGCCACCAGCCCCGTAGCGGGGGGGCTTCCAGATACGCAGTATTTT,CATSPVAGGLPDTQYF
-,TRBV10-2,TRBJ1-1,-,TGCGCCAGCAGTGATTCATCAGGGCAGGTGAACACTGAAGCTTTCTTT,CASSDSSGQVNTEAFF
-,TRBV21-1,TRBJ1-2,-,TGTGCCAGCAGCAAAGATCCAGGGGAAGGTACCGACGGCTACACCTTC,CASSKDPGEGTDGYTF
-,TRBV24-1,TRBJ2-3,TRBD2,TGTGCCACCAGTGAAAGGACTAGCCCAGATACGCAGTATTTT,CATSERTSPDTQYF
-,TRBV3-1/TRBV3-2,TRBJ1-5,-,TGTGCCAGCAGCCAGGGTGTCGGGCAGCCCCAGCATTTT,CASSQGVGQPQHF
-,TRBV7-9,TRBJ1-2,-,TGTGCCAGCAGCTTAGAGGTCGGCGGCCATGGCTACACCTTC,CASSLEVGGHGYTF
-,TRBV13,TRBJ1-3,-,TGTGCCAGCAGCCCGAGACAGATCTCTGGAAACACCATATATTTT,CASSPRQISGNTIYF
-,TRBV27,TRBJ1-2,-,TGTGCCAGCAGTTTATCCCCAGGGTATGGCTACACCTTC,CASSLSPGYGYTF
-,TRBV5-1,TRBJ2-1,-,TGCGCCAGCAGCTTGGACACGACCTACAATGAGCAGTTCTTC,CASSLDTTYNEQFF
-,TRBV9,TRBJ2-2,TRBD1,TGTGCCAGCGGGCCAGGGGGATTCACCGGGGAGCTGTTTTTT,CASGPGGFTGELFF
-,TRBV7-6,TRBJ1-1,-,TGTGCCAGCAGCTTAGGGCCAGGGCAAGGCGGAGCCGAAGCTTTCTTT,CASSLGPGQGGAEAFF
medium-sized,TRBV28,TRBJ2-1,TRBD2,TGTGCCAGCAGTATGGGACTAGCGGGGAAAGTTGAGCAGTTCTTC,CASSMGLAGKVEQFF
-,TRBV2,TRBJ1-1,TRBD1,TGTGCCAGCAGGGGGGACAGGGGGGTGGACACTGAAGCTTTCTTT,CASRGDRGVDTEAFF